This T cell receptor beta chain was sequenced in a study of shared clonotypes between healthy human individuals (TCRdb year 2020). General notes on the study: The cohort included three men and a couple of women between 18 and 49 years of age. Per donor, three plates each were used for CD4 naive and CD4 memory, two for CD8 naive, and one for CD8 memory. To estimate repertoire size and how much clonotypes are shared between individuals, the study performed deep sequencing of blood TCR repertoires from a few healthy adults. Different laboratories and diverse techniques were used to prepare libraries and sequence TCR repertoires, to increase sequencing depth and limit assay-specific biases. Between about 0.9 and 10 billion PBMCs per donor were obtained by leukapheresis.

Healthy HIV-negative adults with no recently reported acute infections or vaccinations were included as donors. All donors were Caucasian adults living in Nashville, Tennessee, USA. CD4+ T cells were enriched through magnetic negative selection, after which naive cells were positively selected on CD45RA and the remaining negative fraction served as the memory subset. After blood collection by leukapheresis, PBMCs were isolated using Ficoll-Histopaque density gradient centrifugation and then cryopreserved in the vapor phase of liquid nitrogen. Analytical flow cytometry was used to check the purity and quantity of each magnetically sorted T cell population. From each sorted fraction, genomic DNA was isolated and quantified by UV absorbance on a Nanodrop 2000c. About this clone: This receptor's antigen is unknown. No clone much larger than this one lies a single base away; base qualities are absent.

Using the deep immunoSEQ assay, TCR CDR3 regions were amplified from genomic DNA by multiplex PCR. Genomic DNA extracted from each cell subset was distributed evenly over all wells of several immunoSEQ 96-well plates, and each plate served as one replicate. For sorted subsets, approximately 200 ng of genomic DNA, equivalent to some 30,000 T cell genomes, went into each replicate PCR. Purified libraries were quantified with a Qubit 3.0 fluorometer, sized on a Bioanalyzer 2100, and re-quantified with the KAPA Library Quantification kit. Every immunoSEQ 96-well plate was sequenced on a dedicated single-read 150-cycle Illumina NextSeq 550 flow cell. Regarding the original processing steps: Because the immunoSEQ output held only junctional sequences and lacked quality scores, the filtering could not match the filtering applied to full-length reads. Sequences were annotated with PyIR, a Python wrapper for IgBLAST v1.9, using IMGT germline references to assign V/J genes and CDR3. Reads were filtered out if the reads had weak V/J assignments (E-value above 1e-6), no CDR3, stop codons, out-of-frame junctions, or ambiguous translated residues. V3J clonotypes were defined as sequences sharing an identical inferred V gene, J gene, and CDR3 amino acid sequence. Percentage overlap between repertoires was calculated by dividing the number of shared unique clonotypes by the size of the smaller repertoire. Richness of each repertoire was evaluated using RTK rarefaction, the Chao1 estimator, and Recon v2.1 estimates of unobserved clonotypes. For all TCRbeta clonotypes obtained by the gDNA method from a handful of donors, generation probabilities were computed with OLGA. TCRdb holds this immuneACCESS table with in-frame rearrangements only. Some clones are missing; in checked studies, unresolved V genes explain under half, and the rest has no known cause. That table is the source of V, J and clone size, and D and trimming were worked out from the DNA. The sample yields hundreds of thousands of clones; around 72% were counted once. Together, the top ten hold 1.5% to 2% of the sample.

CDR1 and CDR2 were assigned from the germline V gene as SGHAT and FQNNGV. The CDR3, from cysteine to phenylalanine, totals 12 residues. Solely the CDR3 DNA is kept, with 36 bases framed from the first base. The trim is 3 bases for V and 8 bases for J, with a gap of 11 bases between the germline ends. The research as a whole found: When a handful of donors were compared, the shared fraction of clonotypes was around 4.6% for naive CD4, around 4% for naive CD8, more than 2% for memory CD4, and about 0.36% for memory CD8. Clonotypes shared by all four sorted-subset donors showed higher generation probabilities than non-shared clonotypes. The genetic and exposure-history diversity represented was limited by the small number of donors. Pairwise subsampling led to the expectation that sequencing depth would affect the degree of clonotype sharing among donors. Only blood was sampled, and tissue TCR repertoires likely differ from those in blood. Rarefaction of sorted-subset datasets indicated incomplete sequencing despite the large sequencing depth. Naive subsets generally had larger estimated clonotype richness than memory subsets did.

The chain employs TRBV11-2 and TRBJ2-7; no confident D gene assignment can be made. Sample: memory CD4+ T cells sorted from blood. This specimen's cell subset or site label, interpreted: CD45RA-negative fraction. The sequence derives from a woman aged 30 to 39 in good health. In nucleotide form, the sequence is TGTGCCAGCAGCTTCTCCGGCAGACAGCAGTACTTC. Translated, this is CASSFSGRQQYF.